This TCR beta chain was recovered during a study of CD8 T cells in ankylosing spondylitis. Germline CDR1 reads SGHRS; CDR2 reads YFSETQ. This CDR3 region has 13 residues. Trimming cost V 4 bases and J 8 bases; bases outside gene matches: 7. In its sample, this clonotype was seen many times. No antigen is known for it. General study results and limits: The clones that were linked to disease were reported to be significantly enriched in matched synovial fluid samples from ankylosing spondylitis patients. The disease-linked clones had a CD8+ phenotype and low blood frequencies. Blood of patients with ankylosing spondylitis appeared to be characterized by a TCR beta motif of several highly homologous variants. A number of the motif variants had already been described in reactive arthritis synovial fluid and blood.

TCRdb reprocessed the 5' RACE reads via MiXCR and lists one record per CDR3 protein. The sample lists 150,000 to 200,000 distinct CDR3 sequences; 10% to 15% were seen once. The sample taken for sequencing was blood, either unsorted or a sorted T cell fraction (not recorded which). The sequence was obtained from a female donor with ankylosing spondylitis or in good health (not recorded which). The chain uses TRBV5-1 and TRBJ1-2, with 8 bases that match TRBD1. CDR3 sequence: CASSLQGVGGYTF. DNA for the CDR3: TGCGCCAGCAGCCTACAGGGGGTTGGGGGCTACACCTTC.